This TCR beta chain was sequenced in a study of blood T cell repertoires in COVID-19. Study overall: Sites across the United States, Italy and Spain contributed samples from acute and convalescent COVID-19. Sources were T cells, B-cell-depleted T cells, or PBMCs; the material itself was cDNA or gDNA.

In the authors' workflow: It was from reference gene primer amplification that nucleated cell counts were estimated. Using immunoSEQ multiplex PCR, the repertoire was profiled, and TCRdb retains in-frame clones only, with some absent. Clone size and V and J calls were adopted from that table, with D and trimming inferred from the DNA. This table holds 150,000 to 200,000 clones, 86% found once. Germline V gives CDR1 SGHTA, CDR2 FQGTGA. The V segment lost 5 bases and the J segment 6 bases; nucleotides outside the gene matches: 4. CDR3 length: 15 amino acids. This clone was seen a single time. The receptor comes from a man between 60 and 75 years old with acute or convalescent COVID-19. Sequencing used peripheral blood. The rearrangement joins TRBV7-3 to TRBJ2-1; the match to TRBD2 covers 13 bases. CDR3 region: CASSPGTSGINEQFF. The CDR3, as DNA: TGTGCCAGCAGCCCAGGGACTAGCGGGATCAATGAGCAGTTCTTC.